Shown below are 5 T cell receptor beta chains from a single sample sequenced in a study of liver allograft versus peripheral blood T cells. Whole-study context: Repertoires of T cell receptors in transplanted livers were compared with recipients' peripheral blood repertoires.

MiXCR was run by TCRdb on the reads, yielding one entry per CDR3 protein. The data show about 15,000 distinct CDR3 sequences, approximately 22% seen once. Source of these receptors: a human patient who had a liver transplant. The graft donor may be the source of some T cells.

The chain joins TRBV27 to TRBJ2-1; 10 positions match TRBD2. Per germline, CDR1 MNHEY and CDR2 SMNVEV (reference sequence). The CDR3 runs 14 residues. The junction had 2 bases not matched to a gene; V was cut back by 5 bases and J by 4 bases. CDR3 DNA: TGTGCCAGCAGTAGCGGGGGGGCGTACAATGAGCAGTTCTTC. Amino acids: CASSSGGAYNEQFF.

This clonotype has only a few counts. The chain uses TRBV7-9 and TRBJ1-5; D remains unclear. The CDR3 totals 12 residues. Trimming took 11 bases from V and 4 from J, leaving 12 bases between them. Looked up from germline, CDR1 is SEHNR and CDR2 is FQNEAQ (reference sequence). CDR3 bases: TGTGCCCTAAGAGGGCCTAATCAGCCCCAGCATTTT. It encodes CALRGPNQPQHF.

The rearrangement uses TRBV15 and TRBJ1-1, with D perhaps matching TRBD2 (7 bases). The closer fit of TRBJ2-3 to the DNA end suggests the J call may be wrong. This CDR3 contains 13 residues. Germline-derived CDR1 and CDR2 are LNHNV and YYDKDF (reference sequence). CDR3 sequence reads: CATSRRGRDTQYF. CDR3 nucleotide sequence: TGTGCCACCAGCAGGCGGGGGCGTGATACGCAGTATTTT.

The CDR3 DNA follows: TGCGCCAGCAGTCCCAGGGGGTCACCCCTCCACTTT. Translated, it gives CASSPRGSPLHF. The gene calls are TRBV10-1 and TRBJ1-6; 7 nucleotides align to TRBD1. Trimming took 5 bases from V and 10 from J; bases not matched to a gene: 2. The CDR3 extends over 12 amino acids. Germline values: CDR1 WNHNN, CDR2 SYGVQD (reference sequence).

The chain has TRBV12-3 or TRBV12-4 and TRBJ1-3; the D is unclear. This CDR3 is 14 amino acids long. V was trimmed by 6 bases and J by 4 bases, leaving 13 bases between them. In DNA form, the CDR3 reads TGTGCCAGCAGCCGTGTAGGGATAGGAAACACCATATATTTT. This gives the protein CASSRVGIGNTIYF.